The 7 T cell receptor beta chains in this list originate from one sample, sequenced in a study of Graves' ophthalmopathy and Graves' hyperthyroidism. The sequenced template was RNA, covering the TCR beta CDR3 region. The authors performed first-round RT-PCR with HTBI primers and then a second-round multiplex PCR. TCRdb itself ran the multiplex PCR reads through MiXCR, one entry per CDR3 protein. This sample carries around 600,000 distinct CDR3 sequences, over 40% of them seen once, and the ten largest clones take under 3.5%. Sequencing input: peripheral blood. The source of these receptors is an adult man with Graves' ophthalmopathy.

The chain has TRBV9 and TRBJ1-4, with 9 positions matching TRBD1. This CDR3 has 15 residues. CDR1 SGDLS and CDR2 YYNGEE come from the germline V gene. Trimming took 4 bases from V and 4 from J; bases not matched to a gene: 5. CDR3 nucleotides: TGTGCCAGCAGCCCCGGGACAGGGATTAATGAAAAACTGTTTTTT. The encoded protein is CASSPGTGINEKLFF.

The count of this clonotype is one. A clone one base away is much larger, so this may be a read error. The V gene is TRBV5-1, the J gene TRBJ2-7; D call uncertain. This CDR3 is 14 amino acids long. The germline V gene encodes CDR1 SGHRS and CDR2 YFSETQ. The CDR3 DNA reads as TGCGCCAGGAGCTCGCGCCTGGACGGTTACGAGCAGTACTTC. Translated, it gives CARSSRLDGYEQYF.

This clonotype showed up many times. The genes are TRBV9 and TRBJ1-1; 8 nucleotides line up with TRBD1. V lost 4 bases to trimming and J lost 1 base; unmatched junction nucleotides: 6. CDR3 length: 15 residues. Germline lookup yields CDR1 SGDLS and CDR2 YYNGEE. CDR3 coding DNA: TGTGCCAGCAGCAGTACAGGGGGATCGAACACTGAAGCTTTCTTT. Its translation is CASSSTGGSNTEAFF. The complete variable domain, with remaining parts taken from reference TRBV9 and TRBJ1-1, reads DSGVTQTPKHLITATGQRVTLRCSPRSGDLSVYWYQQSLDQGLQFLIQYYNGEERAKGNILERFSAQQFPDLHSELNLSSLELGDSALYFCASSSTGGSNTEAFFGQGTRLTVV.

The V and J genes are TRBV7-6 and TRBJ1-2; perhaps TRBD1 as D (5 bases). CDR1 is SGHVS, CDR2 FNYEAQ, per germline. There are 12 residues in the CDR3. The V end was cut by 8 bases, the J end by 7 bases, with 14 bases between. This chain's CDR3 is CASVSIGGGYTF. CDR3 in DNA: TGTGCCAGCGTTAGTATTGGGGGTGGCTACACCTTC.

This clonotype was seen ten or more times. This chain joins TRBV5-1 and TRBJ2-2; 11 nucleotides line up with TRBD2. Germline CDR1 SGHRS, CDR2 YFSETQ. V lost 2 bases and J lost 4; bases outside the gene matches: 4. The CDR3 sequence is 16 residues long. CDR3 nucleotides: TGCGCCAGCAGCTTACCCGGGACTAGCGGCACCGGGGAGCTGTTTTTT. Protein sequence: CASSLPGTSGTGELFF.

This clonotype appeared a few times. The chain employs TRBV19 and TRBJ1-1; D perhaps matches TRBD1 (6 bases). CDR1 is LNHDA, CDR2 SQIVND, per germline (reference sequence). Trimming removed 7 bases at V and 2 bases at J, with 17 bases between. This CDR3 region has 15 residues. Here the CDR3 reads CASTPDTGINTEAFF. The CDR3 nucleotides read TGTGCCAGTACCCCAGACACAGGGATCAACACTGAAGCTTTCTTT.

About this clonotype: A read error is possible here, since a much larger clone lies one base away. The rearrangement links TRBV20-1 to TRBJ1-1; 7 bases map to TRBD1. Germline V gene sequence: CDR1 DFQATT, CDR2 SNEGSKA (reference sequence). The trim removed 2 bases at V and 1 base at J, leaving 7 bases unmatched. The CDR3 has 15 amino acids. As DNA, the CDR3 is TGCAGTGCTAGATCCGCCACAGGGGCGAACACTGAAGCTTTCTTT. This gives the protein CSARSATGANTEAFF.